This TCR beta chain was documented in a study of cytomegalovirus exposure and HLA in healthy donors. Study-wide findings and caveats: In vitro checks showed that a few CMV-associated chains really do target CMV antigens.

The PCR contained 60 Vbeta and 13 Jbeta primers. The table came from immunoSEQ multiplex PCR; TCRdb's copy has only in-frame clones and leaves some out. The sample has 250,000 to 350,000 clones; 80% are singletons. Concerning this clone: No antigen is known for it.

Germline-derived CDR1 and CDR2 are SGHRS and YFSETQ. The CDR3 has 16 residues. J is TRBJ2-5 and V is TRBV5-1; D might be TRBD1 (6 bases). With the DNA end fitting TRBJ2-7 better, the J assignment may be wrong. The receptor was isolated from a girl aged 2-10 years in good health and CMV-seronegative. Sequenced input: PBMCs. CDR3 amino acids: CASSLTYRARVPEQYF. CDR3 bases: TGCGCCAGCAGCTTAACTTACAGGGCAAGGGTACCCGAGCAGTACTTC.